Presented here are 8 T cell receptor beta chains from one specimen sequenced in a study of T cells after yellow fever vaccination. TCRdb fed the 5' RACE reads into MiXCR, producing one record per CDR3 protein. The table has just under 600,000 distinct CDR3 sequences, approximately 13% seen once. The material sequenced was PBMCs, taken on the day of the yellow fever booster vaccination. All receptors come from a man aged 25-40 years who received the YFV17D yellow fever vaccine.

In DNA form, the CDR3 reads TGTGCCAGCAGCTTGGACATGACCTCTGGAGATACGCAGTATTTT. Its protein product is CASSLDMTSGDTQYF. The rearrangement uses TRBV5-5 and TRBJ2-3; D gene unclear. The CDR3 has 15 residues. Germline loops: CDR1 SGHKS, CDR2 YYEKEE (reference sequence). V lost 0 bases and J lost 5, with 13 bases in between.

This clonotype occurred a few times. J is TRBJ1-3 and V is TRBV20-1; unclear D gene. Trimming left V 5 bases short and J 4 bases short, with 9 bases between. Looked up from germline, CDR1 is DFQATT and CDR2 is SNEGSKA (reference sequence). This CDR3 contains 12 residues. DNA for the CDR3: TGCAGTGCTGAAAACCCAGGAAACACCATATATTTT. This sequence encodes CSAENPGNTIYF.

In this sample, this clonotype turned up many times. The V gene is TRBV29-1, the J gene TRBJ2-2, with TRBD2 identical over 8 bases. From germline, CDR1 is SQVTM and CDR2 ANQGSEA. V shed 4 bases and J 0 bases; nucleotides not matched to a gene: 4. There are 15 residues in the CDR3. CDR3 bases: TGCAGCGTTGGTACTAGCGGAACGAACACCGGGGAGCTGTTTTTT. It specifies CSVGTSGTNTGELFF.

This clonotype was counted only a few times. This chain links TRBV5-1 with TRBJ2-2; D unresolved. The CDR3 runs to 13 residues. Germline loops: CDR1 SGHRS, CDR2 YFSETQ. Deletions cut 5 bases from V and 2 bases from J, with 7 bases between. The CDR3 loop is CASSHQNTGELFF. The DNA of the CDR3 is TGCGCCAGCAGTCACCAAAACACCGGGGAGCTGTTTTTT.

This clonotype was seen a few times. The rearrangement joins TRBV30 to TRBJ1-5; D is uncertain. The V end was cut by 1 base, the J end by 5 bases, with 9 bases between. CDR3 length: 13 amino acids. CDR1 is GTSNPN and CDR2 is SVGIG in the germline V gene (reference sequence). CDR3: CAWSGAGDQPQHF. CDR3 sequence (DNA): TGTGCCTGGAGTGGCGCCGGGGATCAGCCCCAGCATTTT.

The CDR3 sequence is CASTKGGTETDTQYF. CDR3 coding DNA: TGTGCCAGCACTAAAGGGGGAACAGAGACAGATACGCAGTATTTT. The chain is built from TRBV7-9 and TRBJ2-3, with a possible D match to TRBD1 (6 bases). Trimming shortened V by 7 bases and J by 3 bases, and 17 bases separated the two germline ends. Germline values: CDR1 SEHNR, CDR2 FQNEAQ (reference sequence). There are 15 residues in the CDR3. The full variable domain, rest sourced from reference TRBV7-9 and TRBJ2-3, is DTGVSQNPRHKITKRGQNVTFRCDPISEHNRLYWYRQTLGQGPEFLTYFQNEAQLEKSRLLSDRFSAERPKGSFSTLEIQRTEQGDSAMYLCASTKGGTETDTQYFGPGTRLTVL.

The chain joins TRBV30 to TRBJ1-2; D ambiguous. V lost 0 bases to trimming and J lost 4 bases, with 9 bases between them. The CDR3 contains 13 residues. In germline, CDR1 is GTSNPN, CDR2 SVGIG (reference sequence). The CDR3 loop is CAWSVQGSYGYTF. DNA for the CDR3: TGTGCCTGGAGTGTACAAGGGAGCTATGGCTACACCTTC.

The J gene is TRBJ2-1, the V gene TRBV29-1, with D perhaps TRBD2 (6 bases). Germline V lookup: CDR1 SQVTM, CDR2 ANQGSEA. Between the trimmed V and J ends, which lost 7 bases and 7 bases, there was a span of 20 bases. This CDR3 is 14 amino acids long. CDR3 nucleotide sequence: TGCAGCGCCGGTTCCGGGTCCGGAGGGAATGAGCAGTTCTTC. As protein: CSAGSGSGGNEQFF.